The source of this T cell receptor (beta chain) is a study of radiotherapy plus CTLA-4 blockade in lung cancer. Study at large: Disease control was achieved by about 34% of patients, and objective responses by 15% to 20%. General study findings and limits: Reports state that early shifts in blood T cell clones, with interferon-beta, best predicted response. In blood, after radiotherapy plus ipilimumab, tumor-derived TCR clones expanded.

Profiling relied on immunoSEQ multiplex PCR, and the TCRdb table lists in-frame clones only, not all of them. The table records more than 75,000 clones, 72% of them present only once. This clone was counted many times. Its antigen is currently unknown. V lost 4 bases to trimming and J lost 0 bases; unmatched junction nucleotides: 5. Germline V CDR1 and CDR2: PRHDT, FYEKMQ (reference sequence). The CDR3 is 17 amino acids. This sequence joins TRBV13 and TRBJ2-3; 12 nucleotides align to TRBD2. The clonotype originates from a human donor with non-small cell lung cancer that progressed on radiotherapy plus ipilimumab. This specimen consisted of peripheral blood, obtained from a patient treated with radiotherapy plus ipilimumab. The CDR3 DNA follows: TGTGCCAGCAGCTCGGCCGGGACTAGCGGGAGCACAGATACGCAGTATTTT. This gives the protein CASSSAGTSGSTDTQYF.